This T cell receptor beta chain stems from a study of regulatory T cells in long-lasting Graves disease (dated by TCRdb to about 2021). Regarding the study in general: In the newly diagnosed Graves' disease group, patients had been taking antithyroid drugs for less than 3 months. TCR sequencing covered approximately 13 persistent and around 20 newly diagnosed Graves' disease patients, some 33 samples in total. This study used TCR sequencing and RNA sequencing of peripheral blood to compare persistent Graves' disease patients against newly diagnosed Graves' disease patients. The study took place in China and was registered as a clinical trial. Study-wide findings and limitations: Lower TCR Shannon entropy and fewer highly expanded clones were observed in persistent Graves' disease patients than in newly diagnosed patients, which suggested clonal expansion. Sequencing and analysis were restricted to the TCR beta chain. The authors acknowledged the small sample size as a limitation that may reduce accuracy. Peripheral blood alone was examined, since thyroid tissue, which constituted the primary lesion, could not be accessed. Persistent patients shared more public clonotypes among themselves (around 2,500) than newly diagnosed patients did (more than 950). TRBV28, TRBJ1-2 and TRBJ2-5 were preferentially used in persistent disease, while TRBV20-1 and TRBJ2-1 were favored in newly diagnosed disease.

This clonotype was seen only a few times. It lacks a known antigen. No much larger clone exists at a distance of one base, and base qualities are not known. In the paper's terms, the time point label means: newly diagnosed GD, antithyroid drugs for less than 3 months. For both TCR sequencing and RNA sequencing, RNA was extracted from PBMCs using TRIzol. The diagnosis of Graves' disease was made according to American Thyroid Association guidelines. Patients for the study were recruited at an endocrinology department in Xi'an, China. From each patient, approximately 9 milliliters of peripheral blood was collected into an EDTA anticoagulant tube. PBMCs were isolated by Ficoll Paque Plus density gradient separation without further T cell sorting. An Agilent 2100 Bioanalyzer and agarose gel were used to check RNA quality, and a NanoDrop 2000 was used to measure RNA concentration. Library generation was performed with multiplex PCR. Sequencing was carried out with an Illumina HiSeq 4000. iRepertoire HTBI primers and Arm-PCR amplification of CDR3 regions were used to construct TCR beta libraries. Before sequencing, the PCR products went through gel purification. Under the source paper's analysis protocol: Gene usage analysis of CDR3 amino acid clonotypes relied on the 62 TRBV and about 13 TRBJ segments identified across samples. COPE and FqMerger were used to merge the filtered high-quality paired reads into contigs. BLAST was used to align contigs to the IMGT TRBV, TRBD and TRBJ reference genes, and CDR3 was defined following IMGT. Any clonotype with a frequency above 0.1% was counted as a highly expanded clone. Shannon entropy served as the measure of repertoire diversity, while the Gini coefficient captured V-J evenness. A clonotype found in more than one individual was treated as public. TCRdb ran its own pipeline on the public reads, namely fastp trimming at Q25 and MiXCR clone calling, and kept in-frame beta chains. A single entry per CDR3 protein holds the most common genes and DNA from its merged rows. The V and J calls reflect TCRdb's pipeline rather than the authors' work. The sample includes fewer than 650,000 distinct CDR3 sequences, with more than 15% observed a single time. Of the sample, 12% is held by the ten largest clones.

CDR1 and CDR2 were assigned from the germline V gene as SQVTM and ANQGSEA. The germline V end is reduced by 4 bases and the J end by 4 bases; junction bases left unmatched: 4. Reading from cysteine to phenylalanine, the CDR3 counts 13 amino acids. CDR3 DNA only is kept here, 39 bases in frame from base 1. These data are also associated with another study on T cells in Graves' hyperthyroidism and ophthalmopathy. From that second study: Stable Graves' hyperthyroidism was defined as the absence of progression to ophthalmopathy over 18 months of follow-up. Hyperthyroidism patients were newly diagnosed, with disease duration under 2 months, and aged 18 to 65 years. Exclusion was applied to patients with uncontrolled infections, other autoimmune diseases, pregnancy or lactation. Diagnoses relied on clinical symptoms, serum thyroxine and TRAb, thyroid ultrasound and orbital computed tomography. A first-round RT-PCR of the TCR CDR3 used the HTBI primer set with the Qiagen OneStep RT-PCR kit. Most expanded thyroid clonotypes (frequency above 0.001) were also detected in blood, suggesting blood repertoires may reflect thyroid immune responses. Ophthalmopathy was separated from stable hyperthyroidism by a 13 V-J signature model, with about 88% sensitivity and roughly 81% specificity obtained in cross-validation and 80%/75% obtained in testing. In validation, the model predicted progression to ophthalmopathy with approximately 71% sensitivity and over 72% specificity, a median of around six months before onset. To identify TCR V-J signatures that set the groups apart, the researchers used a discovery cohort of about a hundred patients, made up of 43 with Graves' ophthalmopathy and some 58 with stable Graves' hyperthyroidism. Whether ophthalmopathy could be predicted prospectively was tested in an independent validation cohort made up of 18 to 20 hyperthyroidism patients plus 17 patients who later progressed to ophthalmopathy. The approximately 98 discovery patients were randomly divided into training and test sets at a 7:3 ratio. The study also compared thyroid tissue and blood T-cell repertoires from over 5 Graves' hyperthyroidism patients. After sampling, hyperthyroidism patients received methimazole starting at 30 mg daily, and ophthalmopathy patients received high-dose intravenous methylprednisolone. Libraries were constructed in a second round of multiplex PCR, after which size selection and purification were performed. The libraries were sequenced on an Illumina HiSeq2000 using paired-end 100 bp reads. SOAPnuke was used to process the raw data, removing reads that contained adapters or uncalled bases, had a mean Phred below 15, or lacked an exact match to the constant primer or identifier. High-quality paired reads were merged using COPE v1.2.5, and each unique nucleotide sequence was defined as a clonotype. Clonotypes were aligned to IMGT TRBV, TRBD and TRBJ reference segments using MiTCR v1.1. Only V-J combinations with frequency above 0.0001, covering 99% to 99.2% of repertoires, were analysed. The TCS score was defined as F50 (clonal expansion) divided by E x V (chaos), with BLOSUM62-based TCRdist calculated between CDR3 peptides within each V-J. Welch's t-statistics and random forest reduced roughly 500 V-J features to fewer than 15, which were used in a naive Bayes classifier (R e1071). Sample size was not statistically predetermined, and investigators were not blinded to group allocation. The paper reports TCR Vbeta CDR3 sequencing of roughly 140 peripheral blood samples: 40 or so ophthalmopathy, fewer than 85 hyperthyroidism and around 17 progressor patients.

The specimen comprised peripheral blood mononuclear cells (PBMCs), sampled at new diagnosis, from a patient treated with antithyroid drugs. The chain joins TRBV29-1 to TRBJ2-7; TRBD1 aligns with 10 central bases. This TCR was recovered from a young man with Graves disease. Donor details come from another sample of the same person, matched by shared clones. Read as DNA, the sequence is TGCAGCGTTGTAGCGGACAGGGGGTACGAGCAGTACTTC. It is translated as CSVVADRGYEQYF.